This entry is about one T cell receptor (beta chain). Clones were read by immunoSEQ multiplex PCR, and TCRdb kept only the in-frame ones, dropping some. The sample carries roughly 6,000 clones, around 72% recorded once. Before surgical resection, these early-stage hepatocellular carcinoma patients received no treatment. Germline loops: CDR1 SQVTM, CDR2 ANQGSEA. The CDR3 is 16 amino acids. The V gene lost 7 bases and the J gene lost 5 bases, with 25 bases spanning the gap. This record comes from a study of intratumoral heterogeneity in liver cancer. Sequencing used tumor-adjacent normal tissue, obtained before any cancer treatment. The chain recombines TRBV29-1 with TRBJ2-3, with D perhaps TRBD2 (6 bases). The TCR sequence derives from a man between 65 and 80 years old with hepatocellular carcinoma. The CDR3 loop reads CSATRRNSGVLDTQYF. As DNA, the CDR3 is TGCAGCGCGACTAGGCGAAACTCCGGGGTGCTAGATACGCAGTATTTT.